This is a list of T cell receptor beta chains from one sample in a study of blood T cell dynamics during melanoma immunotherapy. Profiling relied on immunoSEQ multiplex PCR, and the TCRdb table lists in-frame clones only, not all of them. The table includes roughly 30,000 clones, roughly 88% detected once. The sequencing used blood, collected from a patient treated with checkpoint blockade. The receptors derive from a human donor with melanoma. Both conserved end residues are part of each CDR3. Fields, in order: clone size, J gene, D gene, V gene, CDR3 protein, CDR3 DNA. The D gene is left open where the match is weak. Not every row has a clone size; where given, it reads once, few, many or a size class.

-	TRBJ1-2	-	TRBV14	CASSQELSTKGYTF	TGTGCCAGCAGCCAAGAGTTATCCACGAAGGGCTACACCTTC
-	TRBJ2-7	-	TRBV30	CAWSRQGAGEQYF	TGTGCCTGGAGCAGACAAGGGGCGGGGGAGCAGTACTTC
-	TRBJ2-7	TRBD1	TRBV19	CASTPTGYYEQYF	TGTGCCAGTACCCCGACAGGGTACTACGAGCAGTACTTC
-	TRBJ2-1	-	TRBV5-1	CASSPGSAGPSLRYNEQFF	TGCGCCAGCAGCCCGGGAAGTGCAGGGCCTTCGCTGAGGTACAATGAGCAGTTCTTC
once	TRBJ1-1	-	TRBV10-2	CASTANTEAFF	TGCGCCAGCACAGCGAACACTGAAGCTTTCTTT
-	TRBJ1-3	-	TRBV7-2	CASSPQGTSGNTIYF	TGTGCCAGCAGCCCCCAGGGGACCTCTGGAAACACCATATATTTT
-	TRBJ1-5	-	TRBV27	CASSSGSQARWGNQPQHF	TGTGCCAGCAGTTCAGGTAGTCAGGCTAGGTGGGGCAATCAGCCCCAGCATTTT
-	TRBJ2-6	-	TRBV14	CASSPQVSGANVLTF	TGTGCCAGCAGCCCCCAGGTCTCTGGGGCCAACGTCCTGACTTTC
-	TRBJ1-4	TRBD1	TRBV29-1	CSVGGSPGQGSEKLFF	TGCAGCGTTGGAGGATCCCCGGGACAGGGCTCTGAAAAACTGTTTTTT
-	TRBJ1-4	-	TRBV7-9	CASSPKRGTVNEKLFF	TGTGCCAGCAGTCCGAAACGGGGTACAGTTAATGAAAAACTGTTTTTT
-	TRBJ2-3	-	TRBV18	CASSPPNGKTDGVTDTQYF	TGTGCCAGCTCACCACCGAATGGCAAGACGGACGGGGTCACAGATACGCAGTATTTT
-	TRBJ2-3	TRBD1	TRBV19	CASSIAGDRADTQYF	TGTGCCAGTAGTATAGCAGGTGACAGGGCAGATACGCAGTATTTT
-	TRBJ2-3	TRBD1	TRBV28	CASSGGLGQASTDTQYF	TGTGCCAGCAGCGGCGGTTTGGGACAGGCAAGCACAGATACGCAGTATTTT
-	TRBJ2-5	-	TRBV5-6	CASSLDTFEETQYF	TGTGCCAGCAGCTTGGACACCTTTGAGGAGACCCAGTACTTC
-	TRBJ2-7	-	TRBV28	CASSLMGSRTYEQYF	TGTGCCAGCAGCCTTATGGGTAGTCGCACCTACGAGCAGTACTTC
-	TRBJ2-1	TRBD2	TRBV27	CASSLWGGSQLNEQFF	TGTGCCAGCAGTTTATGGGGCGGGAGTCAGCTCAATGAGCAGTTCTTC
-	TRBJ2-5	-	TRBV7-9	CASSLAPISETQYF	TGTGCCAGCAGCTTAGCCCCCATATCGGAGACCCAGTACTTC
-	TRBJ1-1	-	TRBV27	CASSLNRGASEAFF	TGTGCCAGCAGTTTAAATCGGGGGGCGTCTGAAGCTTTCTTT
-	TRBJ2-1	-	TRBV6-1	CASSESPSSYNEQFF	TGTGCCAGCAGTGAGTCCCCTTCTTCCTACAATGAGCAGTTCTTC
-	TRBJ1-6	TRBD1	TRBV4-3	CASSQAGTGDSPLHF	TGCGCCAGCAGCCAAGCCGGGACAGGGGACTCACCCCTCCACTTT
-	TRBJ1-2	TRBD1	TRBV28	CASSKTGQGTIYGYTF	TGTGCCAGCAGTAAAACGGGACAGGGGACTATCTATGGCTACACCTTC